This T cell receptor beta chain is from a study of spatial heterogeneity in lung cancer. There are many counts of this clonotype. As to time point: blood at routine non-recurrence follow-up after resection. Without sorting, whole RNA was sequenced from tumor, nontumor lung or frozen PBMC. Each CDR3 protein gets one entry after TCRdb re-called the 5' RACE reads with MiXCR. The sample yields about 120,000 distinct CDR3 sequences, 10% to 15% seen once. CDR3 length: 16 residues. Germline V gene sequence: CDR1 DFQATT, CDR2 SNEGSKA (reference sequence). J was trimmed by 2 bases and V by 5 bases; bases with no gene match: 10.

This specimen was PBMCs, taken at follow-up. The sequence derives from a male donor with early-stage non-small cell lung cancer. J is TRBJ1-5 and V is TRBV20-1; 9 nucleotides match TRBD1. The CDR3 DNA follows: TGCAGTGCTTCTACACAGGGGGCGATGGGCAATCAGCCCCAGCATTTT. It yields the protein CSASTQGAMGNQPQHF.